The T cell receptor (beta chain) described here comes from a study of T cell responses to AZD1222 COVID-19 vaccine. To note about this clone: Its cognate antigen is unknown.

Overall study results and limits: Reports indicate that nearly half of spike-specific TCRs are directed at unmutated variant regions. Vaccine-related CD4 TCRs covered spike, predominating at 160-218 and 743-854. The sample set comprised mostly white British donors with more females, and clonal diversity was possibly underestimated. Receipt of two AZD1222 doses was followed by a rise in Spike-specific TCR breadth and depth.

V gave up 6 bases and J gave up 2 bases, with 11 bases separating them. Germline CDR1 is MNHEY and CDR2 is SVGEGT. This CDR3 comprises 14 residues. Method: immunoSEQ multiplex PCR; TCRdb's copy keeps in-frame clones and lacks some. The sample carries about 120,000 clones, around nine tenths recorded once. Sequences were derived from peripheral blood, sampled 28 days after the second dose of the MenACWY control vaccine. The chain couples TRBV6-2 or TRBV6-3 to TRBJ1-5; tentatively, D is TRBD1 (5 bases). The TCR originated in an adult who received the MenACWY meningococcal vaccine as a control. The DNA of the CDR3 is TGTGCCAGCAGCAGACAGACCGGCAATCAGCCCCAGCATTTT. It translates to CASSRQTGNQPQHF.